The 17 T cell receptor beta chains reported below all come from one sample, sequenced in a study of tumor-infiltrating lymphocytes in localized non-small cell lung cancer. Sequencing was performed with immunoSEQ multiplex PCR; in TCRdb, only in-frame clones are kept and a portion is missing. The sample consists of almost 5,000 clones, less than 75% of them appearing once. What was sequenced was lung tumor tissue. These receptors were obtained from a human donor with non-small cell lung cancer.

The table lists this clone with a few counts. The chain is built from TRBV7-6 and TRBJ1-1; D gene ambiguous. The CDR3 contains 13 residues. In germline, CDR1 is SGHVS, CDR2 FNYEAQ. Trimming left V 1 base short and J 1 base short, with 4 bases between. The CDR3 is CASSLEQNTEAFF. Here the CDR3 DNA reads TGTGCCAGCAGCTTAGAACAGAACACTGAAGCTTTCTTT.

The V call is TRBV6-1, the J call TRBJ1-2; perhaps TRBD1 as D (6 bases). Trimming took 4 bases from V and 0 from J, leaving 9 bases between them. Germline lookup yields CDR1 MNHNS and CDR2 SASEGT. This CDR3 has 14 residues. In nucleotides, the CDR3 is TGTGCCAGCAGTGCGGGGACAACTAACTATGGCTACACCTTC. This translates into CASSAGTTNYGYTF.

The chain links TRBV25-1 to TRBJ1-4; D gene uncertain. This CDR3 is 11 amino acids long. Germline V gene lookup returns CDR1 MGHDK and CDR2 SYGVNS. V was pared by 10 bases and J by 8 bases, with 11 bases between. The CDR3 sequence: CAIESGEKLFF. Written as DNA, the CDR3 is TGTGCCATCGAATCTGGGGAAAAACTGTTTTTT. Looking up the rest from reference TRBV25-1 and TRBJ1-4 gives the full variable domain: EADIYQTPRYLVIGTGKKITLECSQTMGHDKMYWYQQDPGMELHLIHYSYGVNSTEKGDLSSESTVSRIRTEHFPLTLESARPSHTSQYLCAIESGEKLFFGSGTQLSVL.

In this sample, this clone turned up a few times. The chain employs TRBV10-2 and TRBJ1-1; D might be TRBD1 (5 bases). The germline gives CDR1 WSHSY, CDR2 SAAADI. The CDR3 is 11 amino acids. V gave up 3 bases and J gave up 7 bases, with 6 bases separating them. The CDR3 coding sequence is TGCGCCAGCAGTGAAGGGGATGAAGCTTTCTTT. It yields the protein CASSEGDEAFF.

The chain joins TRBV9 to TRBJ2-7; D not certain. Trimming left V 4 bases short and J 0 bases short, with 11 bases between. Germline assignment: CDR1 SGDLS and CDR2 YYNGEE. CDR3 length: 14 residues. The CDR3 nucleotides are TGTGCCAGCAGCCCGCCCGTAAGCTCCTACGAGCAGTACTTC. This gives the protein CASSPPVSSYEQYF.

The V and J genes are TRBV30 and TRBJ2-6; tentative D call: TRBD2 (7 bases). The CDR3 has 19 amino acids. V was trimmed by 1 base and J by 2 bases, leaving 21 bases between them. The germline CDR1 and CDR2 sequences are GTSNPN and SVGIG (reference sequence). The CDR3 nucleotides read TGTGCCTGGAGTGGCCCGGGGGGACGGGGGGCGCCTGGGGCCAACGTCCTGACTTTC. Translated: CAWSGPGGRGAPGANVLTF.

This clone was counted a few times. The genes are TRBV5-3 and TRBJ1-1; unclear D gene. TRBV5-3 is reported as an ORF; its role is uncertain. V was trimmed by 0 bases and J by 2 bases, leaving 5 bases between them. CDR3 length equals 13 residues. The CDR3 reads CARSLVVNTEAFF. The CDR3 DNA is TGTGCCAGAAGCTTGGTAGTTAACACTGAAGCTTTCTTT.

The chain is built from TRBV6-5 and TRBJ2-7; no definite D call. CDR3 size: 14 residues. Germline lookup yields CDR1 MNHEY and CDR2 SVGAGI. V dropped 4 bases and J dropped 7 bases, with 17 bases sitting between them. CDR3 protein: CASSSPGPRKEQYV. In DNA form, the CDR3 reads TGTGCCAGCAGTTCCCCGGGCCCCCGTAAGGAGCAGTACGTC.

The chain carries TRBV4-3 and TRBJ2-1, with 11 bases aligning to TRBD2. Losses at the gene ends were 0 bases for V and 7 bases for J; bases not matched to a gene: 5. CDR1 and CDR2 from the germline V gene are LGHNA and YSLEER. CDR3 size: 16 residues. CDR3: CASSQEPASGGNEQFF. CDR3 nucleotides: TGCGCCAGCAGCCAAGAACCGGCTAGCGGGGGGAATGAGCAGTTCTTC.

This clone has just a few counts. The J gene is TRBJ1-5, the V gene TRBV4-1; weak D call: TRBD1 (5 bases). The CDR3 runs to 16 residues. V dropped 3 bases and J dropped 4 bases, with 16 bases sitting between them. Germline loops: CDR1 MGHRA, CDR2 YSYEKL. The CDR3 region has the DNA TGCGCCAGCAGCCAGGAGCCCGGGACCCATAATCAGCCCCAGCATTTT. Protein: CASSQEPGTHNQPQHF.

This clone is labeled as medium-sized (0.01 to 0.1%). The chain combines TRBV2 with TRBJ1-2; 7 positions match TRBD1. Germline CDR1 and CDR2: SNHLY and FYNNEI. The trim removed 4 bases at V and 7 bases at J, leaving 3 bases unmatched. The CDR3 is 12 residues long. The CDR3 DNA sequence: TGTGCCAGCAGTGCACAGGGGAGTGGCTACACCTTC. This gives the protein CASSAQGSGYTF.

This clone was seen once. V is TRBV5-8 and J is TRBJ2-5; TRBD1 aligns across 7 bases. Germline loops: CDR1 SGHTS, CDR2 YDEGEE. Losses at the gene ends were 0 bases for V and 4 bases for J; bases not matched to a gene: 3. The CDR3 runs 14 residues. The CDR3 DNA follows: TGTGCCAGCAGCTTGGCAGGGGGACGAGAGACCCAGTACTTC. It translates to CASSLAGGRETQYF.

CDR3 in DNA: TGTGCCAGCAGTTGGGTTGACACTGAAGCTTTCTTT. Amino acids: CASSWVDTEAFF. This chain uses TRBV25-1 with TRBJ1-1; no clear D. Trimming removed 5 bases at V and 3 bases at J, with 7 bases between. Germline CDR1 is MGHDK and CDR2 is SYGVNS. This CDR3 spans 12 amino acids.

The V and J genes are TRBV4-3 and TRBJ2-4; 11 bases fit TRBD2. CDR3 size: 16 residues. Germline V CDR1 and CDR2: LGHNA, YSLEER. Losses at the gene ends were 4 bases for V and 8 bases for J; bases not matched to a gene: 10. The CDR3 protein is CASSPDGLAGDDIQYF. CDR3 bases: TGCGCCAGCAGCCCGGACGGACTAGCGGGTGATGACATTCAGTACTTC.

Relative to its sample, this clone is medium-sized. The chain employs TRBV5-8 and TRBJ1-6; D gene unclear. The CDR3 extends over 13 amino acids. Trimming left V 4 bases short and J 7 bases short, with 9 bases between. Germline V lookup: CDR1 SGHTS, CDR2 YDEGEE. In DNA, the CDR3 is TGTGCCAGCAGCCTGGACGGGAATTCACCCCTCCACTTT. Protein product: CASSLDGNSPLHF.

In its sample, this clone was seen a few times. J is TRBJ1-1 and V is TRBV19; D unresolved. Trimming took off 6 bases at V and 1 base at J, with 3 bases between the two ends. The germline V gene encodes CDR1 LNHDA and CDR2 SQIVND (reference sequence). This CDR3 is built from 11 residues. The CDR3 coding sequence is TGTGCCAGTAGGGAGAACACTGAAGCTTTCTTT. Residues: CASRENTEAFF.

The chain uses TRBV5-1 and TRBJ1-1; D is unresolved. This CDR3 contains 16 residues. Germline assignment: CDR1 SGHRS and CDR2 YFSETQ. Deletions cut 2 bases from V and 0 bases from J, with 14 bases between. The CDR3 sequence: CASSFNRPELNTEAFF. The CDR3, as DNA: TGCGCCAGCAGCTTTAATCGACCGGAGCTGAACACTGAAGCTTTCTTT.